Listed below are T cell receptor beta chains from one sample, sequenced in a study of T cell changes during pregnancy in multiple sclerosis. Clones were sequenced by immunoSEQ multiplex PCR, and TCRdb holds only the in-frame ones, with some missing. The profile covers roughly 48,000 clones, with roughly 94% appearing a single time and 5.5% to 7.5% taken by the ten largest. The specimen was CD8+ T cells from peripheral blood mononuclear cells, collected in the first trimester of pregnancy. Source of these receptors: a female donor with multiple sclerosis, enrolled in a pregnancy study. CDR3s leave out the opening cysteine and the closing phenylalanine or tryptophan. Fields, in order: clone size, V gene, CDR3 protein. Some rows mark clone size as missing; the rest say once, few, many or name a class of expanded clone.

-,TRBV5-1,ASSLGSGVEQF
-,TRBV28,ASSLAGESNQPQH
-,TRBV6-5,ASRPGGLYYGYT
-,TRBV7-6,ASKRLAMDKETQY
-,TRBV4-2,ASSLGGSYEQY
-,TRBV7-8,ASSAPYGAEGRITGELF
once,TRBV19,ASSIGQSSGNTIY
-,TRBV7-9,ASSDHRVSTDTQY
-,TRBV28,ASSFFLGTVNTGELF
-,TRBV6-5,ASSYWQGGTEAF
-,TRBV13,ASSLGRAGNTIY
few,TRBV19,ASSILRDWPFAGELF
-,TRBV9,ASSGLVPGQGYGYT
-,TRBV5-1,ASSWTGADAF
-,TRBV7-8,ASSLFREATYNEQF
-,TRBV27,ASSSGTGTIEQY
-,TRBV5-6,ASSQATDSGTDTQY
-,TRBV7-6,ASSLVYFNEQF
-,TRBV28,ASSVTGGTLANYGYT
-,TRBV13,ASSLSGGDTQY
-,TRBV19,ASSIVPGGGETQY
-,TRBV2,ASIFTEAF
-,TRBV19,ASSWGGRVNEQF
-,TRBV4-3,ASSLGLEETQY
-,TRBV6-6,ASSYREAGGNEQF
-,TRBV28,ASSLRPGTGAEAF
-,TRBV28,ASSLPRVAETQY
once,TRBV29-1,SVNQGDYGYT
-,TRBV19,ASSEHGGETQY
-,TRBV4-1,ASSQQSGSYEQY
-,TRBV7-6,ASSLGLGHAHEQY
-,TRBV6-5,ASSQGAATEAF
-,TRBV4-1,ASSQRASTDTQY
-,TRBV2,ASSYRQGTVTNEKLF
-,TRBV4-3,ASSQGTGYEQY
-,TRBV29-1,SVEQGLNTEAF
-,TRBV4-1,ASSLVLGGAETQY
-,TRBV5-4,ASSYRDRGLNEQF
-,TRBV6-5,ASSYPPGQGSHEQY
-,TRBV28,ASSFLLAGAVNEQY
once,TRBV6-4,ANLSPGQGAHGQPQH
-,TRBV18,ASSRGQGARNGNQPQH
-,TRBV27,ASSRTGGRETEAF
-,TRBV30,AWSGAGVSYEQY
-,TRBV9,ASSMSRGSGNTIY
-,TRBV18,ASSLPVGQTSNQPQH
-,TRBV27,ASSLSFNSLYEQY
once,TRBV7-6,ASSSTGGQETQY
-,TRBV25-1,ASSDPGQHNEKLF
-,TRBV19,ASSAEQGSGANVLT
-,TRBV4-1,ASSQDSSGTGAF
-,TRBV29-1,SVWGLAGGTGELF
once,TRBV6-1,ASSEEDSSGNTIY
-,TRBV19,ASSMDRGETQY
-,TRBV4-2,ASSPPRLFTSGTGELF